These 15 T cell receptor beta chains were all obtained from the same sample, sequenced in a study of technical replicates of blood from a few donors (dated by TCRdb to about 2017). Receptor amplification or capture employed the immunoSEQ multiplex PCR assay. The table comes from immuneACCESS by way of TCRdb, which keeps in-frame sequences with V and J called. Part of the clones is missing from these tables; in studies checked, under half for an unresolved V gene and the rest for unknown reasons. The sample table contains approximately 94,000 clones; only one count was recorded for 90% to 97% of them. About 0.39% of the sample is held by the ten biggest clonotypes. The sequenced sample consisted of T cells isolated from PBMCs. The origin of the receptors is a human donor in good health.

The genes are TRBV28 and TRBJ2-2; the match to TRBD2 covers 7 bases. The V gene's germline CDR1 is MDHEN and CDR2 SYDVKM. The CDR3 sequence is 16 residues long. Trimming removed 3 bases from V and 5 bases from J; junction bases left unmatched: 9. The CDR3: CASSLGSAGLTGELFF. DNA of the CDR3: TGTGCCAGCAGTTTGGGGTCAGCGGGATTAACCGGGGAGCTGTTTTTT. The full variable domain, in which reference TRBV28 and TRBJ2-2 provide the parts outside the CDR3, is DVKVTQSSRYLVKRTGEKVFLECVQDMDHENMFWYRQDPGLGLRLIYFSYDVKMKEKGDIPEGYSVSREKKERFSLILESASTNQTSMYLCASSLGSAGLTGELFFGEGSRLTVL.

The rearrangement uses TRBV27 and TRBJ1-5, with 7 positions matching TRBD1. Germline CDR1 is MNHEY and CDR2 is SMNVEV (reference sequence). Unmatched junction bases numbered 4, after V lost 2 bases and J lost 6 bases. The CDR3 has 14 amino acids. The CDR3 region has the DNA TGTGCCAGCAGTTTAGGCAGGGGGATTCAGCCCCAGCATTTT. Translation gives CASSLGRGIQPQHF.

This chain uses TRBV28 with TRBJ2-6; D is undetermined. This CDR3 region has 19 residues. The V gene lost 7 bases and the J gene lost 0 bases, with 22 bases spanning the gap. Germline V gene sequence: CDR1 MDHEN, CDR2 SYDVKM. DNA of the CDR3: TGTGCCAGCACCCAAGAGAGCACAGCCTATAGCTCTGGGGCCAACGTCCTGACTTTC. This translates into CASTQESTAYSSGANVLTF.

In its sample, this clone was seen once. The chain is built from TRBV28 and TRBJ2-1, with TRBD2 matching 10 bases. The CDR3 has 14 residues. The V segment lost 7 bases and the J segment 7 bases; nucleotides outside the gene matches: 7. CDR1 is MDHEN and CDR2 is SYDVKM in the germline V gene. For the CDR3, the DNA is TGTGCCAGCACTAAGCGGGAGGGAGTGAATGAGCAGTTCTTC. Translating gives CASTKREGVNEQFF.

This rearrangement joins TRBV6-5 to TRBJ2-1; D is perhaps TRBD2 (6 bases). Looked up from germline, CDR1 is MNHEY and CDR2 is SVGAGI. The CDR3 is 13 amino acids. Trimming took 2 bases from V and 8 from J, leaving 10 bases between them. CDR3 nucleotides: TGTGCCAGCAGTTACACGCGGGGCCATGAGCAGTTCTTC. Translating it yields CASSYTRGHEQFF.

The V and J genes are TRBV6-5 and TRBJ1-1; TRBD1 aligns across 7 bases. Germline lookup yields CDR1 MNHEY and CDR2 SVGAGI. V shed 1 base and J 3 bases; nucleotides not matched to a gene: 2. The CDR3 covers 14 residues. In DNA, the CDR3 is TGTGCCAGCAGTTACTGGCAGGGGGACACTGAAGCTTTCTTT. As protein: CASSYWQGDTEAFF.

The CDR3 bases are TGTGCCACCAGCATAGGGACAGCCAATGAAGCTTTCTTT. Amino acid sequence: CATSIGTANEAFF. This chain joins TRBV15 and TRBJ1-1; 7 bases agree with TRBD1. V lost 4 bases, J lost 7 bases, and 6 bases stayed unmatched. The CDR3 length is 13 residues. Germline loops: CDR1 LNHNV, CDR2 YYDKDF (reference sequence).

The chain is built from TRBV11-2 and TRBJ2-5; TRBD1 matches at 7 bases. There are 16 residues in the CDR3. The germline gives CDR1 SGHAT, CDR2 FQNNGV. V dropped 2 bases and J dropped 5; count of bases not matched to a gene: 11. In DNA, the CDR3 is TGTGCCAGCAGCTTAAGGCTCAGGGGGAGCTCTGAGACCCAGTACTTC. Amino acids: CASSLRLRGSSETQYF.

The rearrangement links TRBV6-1 to TRBJ2-7; D is unresolved. Deletions cut 3 bases from V and 7 bases from J, with 4 bases between. Germline lookup yields CDR1 MNHNS and CDR2 SASEGT. This CDR3 comprises 10 residues. CDR3 DNA: TGTGCCAGCAGTGACCTGGAGCAGTACTTC. Amino acid sequence: CASSDLEQYF.

Notes on this clone: A junction boundary mismatches the germline segment, possibly from a read error. CDR3 nucleotides: TGTGCCAGCAGCTCGACAGGGAGCATTCAGCCCCAGCATTTT. This translates into CASSSTGSIQPQHF. V usage is TRBV7-9 and J usage is TRBJ1-5; TRBD1 agrees at 7 bases. The CDR3 has 14 amino acids. Germline V gene sequence: CDR1 SEHNR, CDR2 FQNEAQ (reference sequence). The whole variable domain, filled in from reference TRBV7-9 and TRBJ1-5, reads DTGVSQNPRHKITKRGQNVTFRCDPISEHNRLYWYRQTLGQGPEFLTYFQNEAQLEKSRLLSDRFSAERPKGSFSTLEIQRTEQGDSAMYLCASSSTGSIQPQHFGDGTRLSIL.

This sequence joins TRBV28 and TRBJ2-5; D might be TRBD2 (6 bases). The CDR3 is 16 amino acids. Trimming took 5 bases from V and 5 from J, leaving 21 bases between them. CDR1 is MDHEN, CDR2 SYDVKM, per germline. CDR3 in DNA: TGTGCCAGCAGTCCGGGGACTCTAATGGGAGGCGAGACCCAGTACTTC. Translation gives CASSPGTLMGGETQYF.

V and J are TRBV4-2 and TRBJ2-3; 12 bases line up with TRBD2. J lost 5 bases, V lost 4 bases, and 7 bases had no gene match. The CDR3 extends over 16 amino acids. Germline-derived CDR1 and CDR2 are LGHNA and YNFKEQ. In nucleotides, the CDR3 is TGTGCCAGCAGCCGGGAGCCGGGACTAGCGGGAGATACGCAGTATTTT. This codes for CASSREPGLAGDTQYF.

Written as DNA, the CDR3 is TGTGCCAGCAGCTTAGTACAGGGGTGGAACTATGGCTACACCTTC. Translating gives CASSLVQGWNYGYTF. The rearrangement links TRBV11-2 to TRBJ1-2; 7 bases agree with TRBD1. The V and J ends lost 1 base and 2 bases, in that order; junction bases with no gene match: 4. There are 15 residues in the CDR3. Germline assignment: CDR1 SGHAT and CDR2 FQNNGV.

The gene calls are TRBV6-1 and TRBJ2-2; 8 bases are shared with TRBD2. V lost 7 bases to trimming and J lost 3 bases; unmatched junction nucleotides: 4. From germline, CDR1 is MNHNS and CDR2 SASEGT. This CDR3 is 14 amino acids long. CDR3 protein: CASNSGRYTGELFF. In DNA, the CDR3 is TGTGCCAGCAACAGCGGGAGATACACCGGGGAGCTGTTTTTT.

The V gene is TRBV6-4, the J gene TRBJ2-4; D may be TRBD2 (7 bases). Between the trimmed V and J ends, which lost 0 bases and 7 bases, there was a span of 13 bases. The CDR3 totals 15 residues. In germline, CDR1 is MRHNA, CDR2 SNTAGT. CDR3 nucleotides: TGTGCCAGCAGTGACTCGGGGGGGGCTGGGAACATTCAGTACTTC. Protein: CASSDSGGAGNIQYF.